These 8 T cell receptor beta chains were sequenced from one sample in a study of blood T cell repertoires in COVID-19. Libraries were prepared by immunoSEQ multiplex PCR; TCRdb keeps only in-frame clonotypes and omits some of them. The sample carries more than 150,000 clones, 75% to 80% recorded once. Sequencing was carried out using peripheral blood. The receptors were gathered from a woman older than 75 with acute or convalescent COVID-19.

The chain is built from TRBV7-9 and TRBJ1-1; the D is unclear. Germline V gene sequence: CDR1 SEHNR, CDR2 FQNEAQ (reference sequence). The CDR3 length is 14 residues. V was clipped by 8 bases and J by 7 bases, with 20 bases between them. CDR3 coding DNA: TGTGCCAGCTCCCGGCCGGCGGAGGGTGGTGAAGCTTTCTTT. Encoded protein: CASSRPAEGGEAFF.

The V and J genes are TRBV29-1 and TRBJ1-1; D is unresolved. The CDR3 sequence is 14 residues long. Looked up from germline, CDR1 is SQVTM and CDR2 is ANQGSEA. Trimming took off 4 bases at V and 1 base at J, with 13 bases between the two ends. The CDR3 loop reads CSVVVRSPNTEAFF. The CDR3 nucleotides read TGCAGCGTTGTAGTTCGGAGCCCGAACACTGAAGCTTTCTTT.

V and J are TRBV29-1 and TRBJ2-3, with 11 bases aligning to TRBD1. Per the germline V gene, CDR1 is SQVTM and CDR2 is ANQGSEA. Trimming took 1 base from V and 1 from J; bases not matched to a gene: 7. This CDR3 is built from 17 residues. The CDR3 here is CSVEAWTGGGGTDTQYF. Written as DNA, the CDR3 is TGCAGCGTTGAAGCATGGACAGGGGGCGGGGGCACAGATACGCAGTATTTT.

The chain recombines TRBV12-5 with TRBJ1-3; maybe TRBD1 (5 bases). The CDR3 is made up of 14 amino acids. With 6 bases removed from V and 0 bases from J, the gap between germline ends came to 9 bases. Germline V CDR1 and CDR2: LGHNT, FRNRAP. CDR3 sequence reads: CASGRQSSGNTIYF. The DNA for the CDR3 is TGTGCTAGTGGCAGACAGAGCTCTGGAAACACCATATATTTT.

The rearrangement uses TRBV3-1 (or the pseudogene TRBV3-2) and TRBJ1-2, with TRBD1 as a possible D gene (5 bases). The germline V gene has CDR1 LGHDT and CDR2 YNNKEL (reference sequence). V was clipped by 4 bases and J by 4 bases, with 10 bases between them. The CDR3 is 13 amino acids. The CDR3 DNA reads TGTGCCAGCAGCCCAGGTACAGGCTATGGCTACACCTTC. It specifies CASSPGTGYGYTF.

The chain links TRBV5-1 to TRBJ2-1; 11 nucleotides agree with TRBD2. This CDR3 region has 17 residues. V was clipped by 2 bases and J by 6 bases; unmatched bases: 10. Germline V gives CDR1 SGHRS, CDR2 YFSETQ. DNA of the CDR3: TGCGCCAGCAGCTTTTCCCCGACTAGCGGGATGCGCAATGAGCAGTTCTTC. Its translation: CASSFSPTSGMRNEQFF. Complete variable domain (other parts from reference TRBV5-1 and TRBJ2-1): KAGVTQTPRYLIKTRGQQVTLSCSPISGHRSVSWYQQTPGQGLQFLFEYFSETQRNKGNFPGRFSGRQFSNSRSEMNVSTLELGDSALYLCASSFSPTSGMRNEQFFGPGTRLTVL.

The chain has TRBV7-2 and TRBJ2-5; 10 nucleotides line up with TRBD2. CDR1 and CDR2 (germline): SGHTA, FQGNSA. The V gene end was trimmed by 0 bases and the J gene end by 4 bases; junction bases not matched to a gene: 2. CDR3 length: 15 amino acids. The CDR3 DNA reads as TGTGCCAGCAGCTTAGCGGGACTAGCGAGAGAGACCCAGTACTTC. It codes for CASSLAGLARETQYF.

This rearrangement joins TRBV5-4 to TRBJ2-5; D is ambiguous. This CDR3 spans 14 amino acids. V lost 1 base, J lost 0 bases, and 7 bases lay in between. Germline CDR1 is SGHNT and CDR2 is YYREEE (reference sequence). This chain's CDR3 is CASSLRQNQETQYF. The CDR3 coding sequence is TGTGCCAGCAGCTTGCGACAAAACCAAGAGACCCAGTACTTC.